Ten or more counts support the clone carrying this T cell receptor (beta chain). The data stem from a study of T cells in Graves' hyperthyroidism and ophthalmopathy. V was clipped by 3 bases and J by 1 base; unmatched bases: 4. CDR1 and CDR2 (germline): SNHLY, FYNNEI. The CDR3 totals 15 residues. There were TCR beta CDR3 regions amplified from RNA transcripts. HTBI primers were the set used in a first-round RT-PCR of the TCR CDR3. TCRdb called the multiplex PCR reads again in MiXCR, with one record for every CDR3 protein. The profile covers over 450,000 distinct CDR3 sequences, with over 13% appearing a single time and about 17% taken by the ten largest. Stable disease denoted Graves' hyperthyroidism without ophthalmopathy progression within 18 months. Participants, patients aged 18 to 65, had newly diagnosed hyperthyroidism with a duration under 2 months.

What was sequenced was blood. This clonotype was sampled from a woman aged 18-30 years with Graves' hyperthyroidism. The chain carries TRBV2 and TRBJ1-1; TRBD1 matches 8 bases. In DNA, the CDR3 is TGTGCCAGCAGTGATGACAGGGGTGCGAACACTGAAGCTTTCTTT. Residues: CASSDDRGANTEAFF.